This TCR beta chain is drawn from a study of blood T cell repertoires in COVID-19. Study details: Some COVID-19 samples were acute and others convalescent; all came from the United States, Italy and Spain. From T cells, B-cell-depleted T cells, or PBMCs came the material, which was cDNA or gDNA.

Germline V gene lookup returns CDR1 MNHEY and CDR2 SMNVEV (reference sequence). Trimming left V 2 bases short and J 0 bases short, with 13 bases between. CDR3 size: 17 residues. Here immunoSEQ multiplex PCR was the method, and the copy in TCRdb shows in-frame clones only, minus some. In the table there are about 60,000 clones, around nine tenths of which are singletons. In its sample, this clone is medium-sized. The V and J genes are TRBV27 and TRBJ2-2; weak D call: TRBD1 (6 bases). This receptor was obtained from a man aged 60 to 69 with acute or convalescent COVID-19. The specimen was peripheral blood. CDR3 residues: CASSLDGQFPNTGELFF. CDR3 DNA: TGTGCCAGCAGTTTAGATGGACAGTTCCCGAACACCGGGGAGCTGTTTTTT.